The rows below give T cell receptor beta chains drawn from one sample of a study of OX40 agonist ivuxolimab in advanced cancers. TCRdb's table, derived via immunoSEQ multiplex PCR, lists solely in-frame clones and lacks some. The sample carries roughly 75,000 clones, more than 80% recorded once. This specimen was CD4+ or CD8+ T cells sorted from blood, taken in a trial of the OX40 agonist ivuxolimab. These receptors were obtained from an adult with an advanced solid tumor such as melanoma, head and neck, liver or kidney cancer. CDR3s leave out the opening cysteine and the closing phenylalanine or tryptophan. Fields, in order: V gene, CDR3 length, CDR3 protein.

TRBV5-8 | 11 | AADLMLDTEAF
TRBV6-5 | 12 | ASSSAGEYNEQF
TRBV10-3 | 13 | AISEWDRDDQPQH
TRBV2 | 11 | ASSERGTYGYT
TRBV30 | 10 | AWSVRQETQY
TRBV18 | 14 | ASSPPVSGGRETQY
TRBV19 | 14 | ASSRGRGLEQETQY
TRBV21-1 | 13 | ASSKREEGSYGYT
TRBV7-2 | 12 | ASSLDLSLDTQY
TRBV28 | 11 | ASSLGQGYGYT
TRBV10-3 | 12 | AISWTGMSAEAF
TRBV27 | 13 | ASRETGQGTGELF
TRBV19 | 13 | ASRGWGLMNTEAF
TRBV29-1 | 11 | SAGTDTRTEAF
TRBV5-1 | 13 | ASSVTGVGTGELF
TRBV6-1 | 11 | ASILQGGQPQH